The T cell receptor beta chain described here comes from a study of T cell repertoires in cytomegalovirus infection. Study details: Epitope selection comprised recently identified HLA-C-restricted CMV epitopes and well-studied HLA-B-restricted CMV epitopes. TCR beta signatures that were public indicated CMV infection and matching HLA type.

Points from the study as a whole: Based on cumulative public TCR beta family frequency, carriers of CMV plus the relevant HLA were identified. The study found HLA-C-restricted CMV-specific TCR beta clonotypes dominating the ex vivo response.

This clonotype was picked up a small number of times. The antigen is unknown. Trimming removed 5 bases from V and 4 bases from J, with 11 bases in between. Germline CDR1 reads SGHAT; CDR2 reads FQDESV (reference sequence). This CDR3 comprises 14 residues. TCRdb passed the reads through MiXCR, listing each CDR3 protein once. The sample contains 110,000 or so distinct CDR3 sequences, over 30% of which appear only once. This TCR derives from a human donor in good health (CMV status not recorded). Some clones in this sample may be carry-over from other donors' samples. The starting material was CD8+ T cells from cultured PBMCs, obtained from culture after CMV antigen stimulation. The chain joins TRBV11-1 to TRBJ2-2; a possible D gene is TRBD2 (6 bases). The CDR3 here is CASSTPGSTGELFF. As DNA, the CDR3 is TGTGCCAGCAGCACTCCCGGGAGCACCGGGGAGCTGTTTTTT.